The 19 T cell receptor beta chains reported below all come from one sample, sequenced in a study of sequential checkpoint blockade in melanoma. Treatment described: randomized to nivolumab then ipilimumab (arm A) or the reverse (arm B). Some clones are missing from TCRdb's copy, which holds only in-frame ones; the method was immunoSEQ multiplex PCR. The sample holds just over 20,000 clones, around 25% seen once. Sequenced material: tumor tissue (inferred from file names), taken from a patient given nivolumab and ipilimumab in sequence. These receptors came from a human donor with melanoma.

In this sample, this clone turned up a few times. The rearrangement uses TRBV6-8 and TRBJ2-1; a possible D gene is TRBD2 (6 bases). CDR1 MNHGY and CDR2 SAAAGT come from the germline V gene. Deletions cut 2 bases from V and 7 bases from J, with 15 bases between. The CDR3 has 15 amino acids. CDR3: CASSYTLAASNEQFF. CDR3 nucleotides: TGTGCCAGCAGTTACACCTTAGCGGCCTCGAATGAGCAGTTCTTC.

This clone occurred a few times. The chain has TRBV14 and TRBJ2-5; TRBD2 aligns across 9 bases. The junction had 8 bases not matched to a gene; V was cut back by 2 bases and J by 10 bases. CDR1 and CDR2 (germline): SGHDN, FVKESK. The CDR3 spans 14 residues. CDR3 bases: TGTGCCAGCAGCCAACCGGGACTAGCCGACCTCCAGTACTTC. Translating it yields CASSQPGLADLQYF. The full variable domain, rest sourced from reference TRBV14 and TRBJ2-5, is EAGVTQFPSHSVIEKGQTVTLRCDPISGHDNLYWYRRVMGKEIKFLLHFVKESKQDESGMPNNRFLAERTGGTYSTLKVQPAELEDSGVYFCASSQPGLADLQYFGPGTRLLVL.

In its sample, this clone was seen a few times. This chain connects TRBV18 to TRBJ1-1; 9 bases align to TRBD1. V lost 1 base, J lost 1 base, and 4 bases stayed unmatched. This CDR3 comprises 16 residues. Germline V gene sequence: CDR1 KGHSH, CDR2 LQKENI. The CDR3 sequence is CASSPLGTGTNTEAFF. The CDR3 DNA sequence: TGTGCCAGCTCACCACTTGGGACAGGGACGAACACTGAAGCTTTCTTT. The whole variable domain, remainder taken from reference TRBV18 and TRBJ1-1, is NAGVMQNPRHLVRRRGQEARLRCSPMKGHSHVYWYRQLPEEGLKFMVYLQKENIIDESGMPKERFSAEFPKEGPSILRIQQVVRGDSAAYFCASSPLGTGTNTEAFFGQGTRLTVV.

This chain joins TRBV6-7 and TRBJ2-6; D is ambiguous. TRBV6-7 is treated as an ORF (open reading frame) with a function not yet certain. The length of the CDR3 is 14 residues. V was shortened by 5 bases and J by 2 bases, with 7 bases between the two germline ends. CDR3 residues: CASSDFPGANVLTF. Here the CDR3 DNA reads TGTGCCAGCAGTGATTTCCCTGGGGCCAACGTCCTGACTTTC.

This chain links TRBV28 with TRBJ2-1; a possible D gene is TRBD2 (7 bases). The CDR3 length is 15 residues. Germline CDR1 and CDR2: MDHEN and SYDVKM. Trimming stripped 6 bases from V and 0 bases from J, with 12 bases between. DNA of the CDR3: TGTGCCAGCAGAAGAGGGGGGGCCTCCTACAATGAGCAGTTCTTC. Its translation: CASRRGGASYNEQFF.

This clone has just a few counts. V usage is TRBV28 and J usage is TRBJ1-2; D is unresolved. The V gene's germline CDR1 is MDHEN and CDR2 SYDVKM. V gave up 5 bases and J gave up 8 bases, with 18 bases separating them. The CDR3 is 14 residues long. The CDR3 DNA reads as TGTGCCAGCAGTACCGCCGGCCAGCCGAGAGGCTACACCTTC. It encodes CASSTAGQPRGYTF.

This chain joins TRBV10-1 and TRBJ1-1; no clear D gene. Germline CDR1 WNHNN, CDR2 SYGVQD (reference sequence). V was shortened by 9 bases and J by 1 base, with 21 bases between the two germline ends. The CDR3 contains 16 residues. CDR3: CASPPRQAFKNTEAFF. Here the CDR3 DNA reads TGCGCCAGTCCCCCCCGGCAGGCATTTAAGAACACTGAAGCTTTCTTT.

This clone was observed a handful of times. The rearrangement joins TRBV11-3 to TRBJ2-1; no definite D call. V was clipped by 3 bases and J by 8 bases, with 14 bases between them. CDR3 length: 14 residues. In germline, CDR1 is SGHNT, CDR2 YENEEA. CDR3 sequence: CASSLRNPWDEQFF. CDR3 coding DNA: TGTGCCAGCAGCTTGAGGAACCCCTGGGATGAGCAGTTCTTC. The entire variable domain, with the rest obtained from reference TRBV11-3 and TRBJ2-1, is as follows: EAGVVQSPRYKIIEKKQPVAFWCNPISGHNTLYWYLQNLGQGPELLIRYENEEAVDDSQLPKDRFSAERLKGVDSTLKIQPAELGDSAVYLCASSLRNPWDEQFFGPGTRLTVL.

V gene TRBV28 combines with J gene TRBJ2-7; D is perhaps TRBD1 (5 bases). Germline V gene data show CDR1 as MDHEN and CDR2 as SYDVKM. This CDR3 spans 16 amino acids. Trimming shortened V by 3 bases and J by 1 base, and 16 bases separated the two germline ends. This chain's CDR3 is CASSFAGMSWSYEQYF. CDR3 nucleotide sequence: TGTGCCAGCAGTTTTGCAGGGATGTCGTGGTCCTACGAGCAGTACTTC.

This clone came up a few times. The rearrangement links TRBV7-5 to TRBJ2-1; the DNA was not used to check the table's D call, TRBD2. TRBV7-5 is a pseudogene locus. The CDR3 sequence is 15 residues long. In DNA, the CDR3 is TGTGCCAGCAGCCCCCAGGGGGGACTAGCAACGGAGCAGTTCTTC. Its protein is CASSPQGGLATEQFF.

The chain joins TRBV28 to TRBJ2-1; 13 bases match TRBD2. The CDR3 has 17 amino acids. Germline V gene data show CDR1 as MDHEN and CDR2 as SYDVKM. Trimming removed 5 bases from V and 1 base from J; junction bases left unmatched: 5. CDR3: CASSTSGGARSYNEQFF. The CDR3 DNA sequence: TGTGCCAGCAGTACTAGCGGGGGGGCCCGGTCCTACAATGAGCAGTTCTTC.

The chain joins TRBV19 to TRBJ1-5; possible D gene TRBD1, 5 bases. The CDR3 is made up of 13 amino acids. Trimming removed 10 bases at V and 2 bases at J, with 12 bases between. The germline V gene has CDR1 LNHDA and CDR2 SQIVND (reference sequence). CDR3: CATWQGGNQPQHF. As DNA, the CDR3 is TGTGCCACGTGGCAGGGAGGCAATCAGCCCCAGCATTTT.

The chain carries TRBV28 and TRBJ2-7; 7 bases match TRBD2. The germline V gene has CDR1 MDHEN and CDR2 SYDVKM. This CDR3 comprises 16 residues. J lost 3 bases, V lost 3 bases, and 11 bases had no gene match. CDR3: CASSFGRGGLGYEQYF. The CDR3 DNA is TGTGCCAGCAGTTTTGGGAGGGGAGGTTTAGGCTACGAGCAGTACTTC.

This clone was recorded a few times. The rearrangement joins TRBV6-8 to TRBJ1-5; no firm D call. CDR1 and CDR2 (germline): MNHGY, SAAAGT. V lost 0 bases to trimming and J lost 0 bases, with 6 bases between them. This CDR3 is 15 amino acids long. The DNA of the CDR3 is TGTGCCAGCAGTTACTCGAGAGATAGCAATCAGCCCCAGCATTTT. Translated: CASSYSRDSNQPQHF.

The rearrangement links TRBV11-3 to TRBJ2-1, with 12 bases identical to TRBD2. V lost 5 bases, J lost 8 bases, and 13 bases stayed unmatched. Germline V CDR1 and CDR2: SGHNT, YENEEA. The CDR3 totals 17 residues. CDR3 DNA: TGTGCCAGCAGCACAAGGGGGGGACTAGCGGGTGCGGATGAGCAGTTCTTC. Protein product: CASSTRGGLAGADEQFF.

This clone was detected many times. CDR3 region: CASTGGPGQGEGYTF. The CDR3 DNA follows: TGTGCCAGCACTGGTGGCCCGGGACAGGGGGAGGGCTACACCTTC. The V gene is TRBV28, the J gene TRBJ1-2, with TRBD1 identical over 11 bases. The CDR3 covers 15 residues. Per the germline V gene, CDR1 is MDHEN and CDR2 is SYDVKM. V shed 7 bases, J shed 8 bases, and the junction held 12 bases outside the gene matches.

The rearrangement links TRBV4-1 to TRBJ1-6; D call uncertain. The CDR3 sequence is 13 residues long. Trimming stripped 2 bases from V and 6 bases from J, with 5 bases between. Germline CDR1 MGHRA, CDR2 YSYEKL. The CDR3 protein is CASSQYTNSPLHF. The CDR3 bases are TGCGCCAGCAGCCAATATACTAATTCACCCCTCCACTTT.

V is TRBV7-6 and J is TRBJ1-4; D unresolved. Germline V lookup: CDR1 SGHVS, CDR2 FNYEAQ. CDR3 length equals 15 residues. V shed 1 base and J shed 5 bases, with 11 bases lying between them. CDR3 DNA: TGTGCCAGCAGCTTAGTTCCGGGTACCAATGAAAAACTGTTTTTT. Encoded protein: CASSLVPGTNEKLFF.

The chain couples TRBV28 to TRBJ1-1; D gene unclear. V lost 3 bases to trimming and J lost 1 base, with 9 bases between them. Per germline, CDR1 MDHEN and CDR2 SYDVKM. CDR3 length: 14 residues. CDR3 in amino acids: CASSFAGSNTEAFF. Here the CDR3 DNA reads TGTGCCAGCAGTTTTGCCGGATCGAACACTGAAGCTTTCTTT.